One sample yielded the 30 T cell receptor beta chains listed below, sequenced in a study of cytomegalovirus exposure and HLA in healthy donors. Primers: 60 Vbeta forward and 13 Jbeta reverse. The assay was immunoSEQ multiplex PCR, and TCRdb's table has in-frame clones only and misses some. This table holds about 120,000 clones, 65% to 85% found once. The source material was PBMCs. These TCRs come from a woman between 35 and 50 years old in good health and CMV-seropositive.

In its sample, this clone was seen a few times. The chain combines TRBV6-6 with TRBJ2-7, with TRBD1 identical over 7 bases. Trimming at V came to 6 bases and at J to 4 bases, leaving 12 bases not matched to a gene. The germline gives CDR1 MNHNY, CDR2 SVGAGI (reference sequence). The CDR3 runs to 15 residues. The CDR3, as DNA: TGTGCCAGCAGAATGGAGACAGGGTTGGGGTACGAGCAGTACTTC. This codes for CASRMETGLGYEQYF.

The chain couples TRBV30 to TRBJ2-5; TRBD2 agrees at 9 bases. Germline lookup yields CDR1 GTSNPN and CDR2 SVGIG (reference sequence). J lost 9 bases, V lost 0 bases, and 11 bases had no gene match. The CDR3 is 15 residues long. The CDR3 region has the DNA TGTGCCTGGAGTGTAAGCCGGGGCGGGAGGGGGTCCCAGTACTTC. This translates into CAWSVSRGGRGSQYF.

This chain links TRBV2 with TRBJ1-2, with D unresolved. Looked up from germline, CDR1 is SNHLY and CDR2 is FYNNEI. The CDR3 is 11 residues long. The V and J ends lost 8 bases and 0 bases respectively, with 4 bases between them. In DNA form, the CDR3 reads TGTGCCAGCTCCTCTAACTATGGCTACACCTTC. It codes for CASSSNYGYTF.

This clone was observed once. J is TRBJ2-7 and V is TRBV4-3; D is unresolved. V lost 0 bases and J 1 base, leaving 7 bases between the germline ends. The CDR3 is made up of 14 amino acids. Germline V gene data show CDR1 as LGHNA and CDR2 as YSLEER. The CDR3 loop reads CASSQDPGSYEQYF. The DNA of the CDR3 is TGCGCCAGCAGCCAAGATCCAGGTTCCTACGAGCAGTACTTC.

The V call is TRBV5-4, the J call TRBJ2-2, with 7 bases that match TRBD1. This CDR3 is built from 15 residues. Trimming took 0 bases from V and 3 from J; bases not matched to a gene: 2. Per germline, CDR1 SGHNT and CDR2 YYREEE (reference sequence). In DNA, the CDR3 is TGTGCCAGCAGCTTGGGACAGGGATACACCGGGGAGCTGTTTTTT. It encodes CASSLGQGYTGELFF.

V is TRBV2 and J is TRBJ2-5; 11 bases fit TRBD2. The J call may not be correct, given that the DNA end is closer to TRBJ2-7. This CDR3 comprises 14 residues. Germline V gene sequence: CDR1 SNHLY, CDR2 FYNNEI. CDR3 sequence (DNA): TGTGCCAGCAGTGAGGGACTAGCGGTCTACGAGCAGTACTTC. It encodes CASSEGLAVYEQYF.

This clone occurred once. CDR3 amino acids: CASSLVGDRVDYGYTF. Written as DNA, the CDR3 is TGTGCCAGCAGCTTGGTAGGGGACAGGGTAGACTATGGCTACACCTTC. The chain uses TRBV5-4 and TRBJ1-2; 9 positions agree with TRBD1. J gave up 3 bases and V 0 bases, and 6 bases lay outside the gene matches. The germline CDR1 and CDR2 sequences are SGHNT and YYREEE (reference sequence). This CDR3 comprises 16 residues. The complete variable domain, with remaining parts taken from reference TRBV5-4 and TRBJ1-2, reads ETGVTQSPTHLIKTRGQQVTLRCSSQSGHNTVSWYQQALGQGPQFIFQYYREEENGRGNFPPRFSGLQFPNYSSELNVNALELDDSALYLCASSLVGDRVDYGYTFGSGTRLTVV.

The chain is built from TRBV4-3 and TRBJ2-7; D is possibly TRBD1 (6 bases). The CDR3 runs 16 residues. The ends were cut back, 1 base at V and 0 bases at J, with 13 bases in the middle. The germline gives CDR1 LGHNA, CDR2 YSLEER. The CDR3 DNA reads TGCGCCAGCAGCCAAGGTGCGGCAGGGGTCTCCTACGAGCAGTACTTC. This codes for CASSQGAAGVSYEQYF.

The chain couples TRBV19 to TRBJ1-2; TRBD1 agrees at 7 bases. The length of the CDR3 is 12 residues. The V segment lost 11 bases and the J segment 7 bases; nucleotides outside the gene matches: 10. Germline-derived CDR1 and CDR2 are LNHDA and SQIVND (reference sequence). The CDR3 nucleotides are TGTGCCGTACTGGACAGGAAATCTGGCTACACCTTC. It encodes CAVLDRKSGYTF.

The chain has TRBV19 and TRBJ2-7; 10 positions match TRBD2. V trimming: 0 bases; J trimming: 5 bases; junction bases outside the gene matches: 7. Germline assignment: CDR1 LNHDA and CDR2 SQIVND (reference sequence). The CDR3 has 16 residues. The CDR3 DNA reads TGTGCCAGTAGTATAGAGGTAGCGGGAGGCCCAGACGAGCAGTACTTC. It yields the protein CASSIEVAGGPDEQYF.

This rearrangement joins TRBV7-2 to TRBJ1-5; maybe TRBD1 (6 bases). Trimming cost V 5 bases and J 5 bases, with 16 bases left between them. There are 15 residues in the CDR3. Germline assignment: CDR1 SGHTA and CDR2 FQGNSA. The CDR3 region has the DNA TGTGCCAGCAGCCCACCCGGGGCAGGGGATCAGCCCCAGCATTTT. It yields the protein CASSPPGAGDQPQHF.

V usage is TRBV7-9 and J usage is TRBJ2-3, with TRBD2 matching over 10 bases. V lost 5 bases, J lost 8 bases, and 4 bases stayed unmatched. This CDR3 spans 13 amino acids. Germline CDR1 is SEHNR and CDR2 is FQNEAQ (reference sequence). CDR3 amino acids: CASSTRTSGTQYF. The CDR3 DNA sequence: TGTGCCAGCAGCACCCGGACTAGCGGTACGCAGTATTTT.

The V gene is TRBV19, the J gene TRBJ1-2, with unresolved D. The germline CDR1 and CDR2 sequences are LNHDA and SQIVND (reference sequence). Trimming cost V 9 bases and J 1 base, with 15 bases left between them. The CDR3 is 14 amino acids. The CDR3 DNA is TGTGCCAGCCAGGATTTACCGGATAACTATGGCTACACCTTC. This codes for CASQDLPDNYGYTF.

The V and J genes are TRBV7-6 and TRBJ2-1; TRBD2 matches at 14 bases. Germline V gene data show CDR1 as SGHVS and CDR2 as FNYEAQ. The CDR3 runs to 19 residues. V shed 4 bases and J 6 bases; nucleotides not matched to a gene: 14. DNA for the CDR3: TGTGCCAGCAGCTCAACCCAGGGACTAGCGGGAGTTATTGGCAATGAGCAGTTCTTC. It specifies CASSSTQGLAGVIGNEQFF.

This clone appeared a single time. The chain is built from TRBV6-5 and TRBJ1-2; 9 bases are a match to TRBD1. Germline assignment: CDR1 MNHEY and CDR2 SVGAGI. CDR3 length equals 15 residues. V shed 5 bases and J 6 bases; nucleotides not matched to a gene: 10. In DNA form, the CDR3 reads TGTGCCAGCAGTCCCGTAACAGGGGGCATTCATGGCTACACCTTC. The encoded protein is CASSPVTGGIHGYTF.

This clone has just a few counts. The genes are TRBV10-3 and TRBJ2-1, with 8 bases lining up with TRBD1. The CDR3 covers 12 residues. Germline trimming cut 6 bases from V and 8 bases from J; bases unmatched to any gene: 3. From germline, CDR1 is ENHRY and CDR2 SYGVKD. The CDR3 nucleotides read TGTGCCATCAGGGACAGGGTCGATGAGCAGTTCTTC. It yields the protein CAIRDRVDEQFF.

This sequence joins TRBV18 and TRBJ2-7; 7 bases fit TRBD1. CDR3 length equals 14 residues. Germline CDR1 KGHSH, CDR2 LQKENI. V gave up 4 bases and J gave up 5 bases; unmatched junction bases: 8. The CDR3 DNA reads TGTGCCAGCTCACTGTCAAGGGGGCCGGACGAGCAGTACTTC. Its translation: CASSLSRGPDEQYF.

The chain has TRBV6-5 and TRBJ1-4; 7 nucleotides line up with TRBD1. CDR3 size: 12 residues. The V gene's germline CDR1 is MNHEY and CDR2 SVGAGI. Unmatched junction bases numbered 0, after V lost 5 bases and J lost 6 bases. The CDR3 is CASSTGDEKLFF. CDR3 DNA: TGTGCCAGCAGTACAGGGGATGAAAAACTGTTTTTT.

A few counts support this clone. This chain uses TRBV7-2 with TRBJ2-5; 7 bases are shared with TRBD2. V trimming: 1 base; J trimming: 3 bases; junction bases outside the gene matches: 14. The CDR3 spans 18 residues. Germline values: CDR1 SGHTA, CDR2 FQGNSA. CDR3 region: CASSLVAPLGGSEETQYF. Here the CDR3 DNA reads TGTGCCAGCAGCTTAGTCGCCCCGCTGGGGGGGTCGGAAGAGACCCAGTACTTC.

In its sample, this clone was seen a few times. The same CDR3 is also encoded by other DNA sequences in this sample. The CDR3 DNA reads as TGTGCCAGCAGTCCTGGGTCAGGAACAACTAATGAAAAACTGTTTTTT. It specifies CASSPGSGTTNEKLFF. The genes are TRBV5-6 and TRBJ1-4; D gene uncertain. The CDR3 is 16 residues long. From germline, CDR1 is SGHDT and CDR2 YYEEEE. V was cut by 5 bases and J by 0 bases, with 14 bases left in between.

The chain combines TRBV30 with TRBJ1-3; 11 positions agree with TRBD1. This CDR3 region has 15 residues. The germline CDR1 and CDR2 sequences are GTSNPN and SVGIG (reference sequence). V shed 2 bases, J shed 4 bases, and the junction held 4 bases outside the gene matches. DNA for the CDR3: TGTGCCTGGAGTACCGGGACAGGGGGAGGAAACACCATATATTTT. Its protein product is CAWSTGTGGGNTIYF.

This rearrangement joins TRBV19 to TRBJ1-1; D might be TRBD1 (6 bases). Germline values: CDR1 LNHDA, CDR2 SQIVND (reference sequence). Trimming shortened V by 8 bases and J by 6 bases, and 16 bases separated the two germline ends. This CDR3 region has 13 residues. The CDR3 sequence is CASCKQGGPEAFF. As DNA, the CDR3 is TGTGCCAGTTGTAAACAGGGCGGCCCTGAAGCTTTCTTT.

The chain uses TRBV5-1 and TRBJ1-1; 7 bases line up with TRBD1. Per the germline V gene, CDR1 is SGHRS and CDR2 is YFSETQ. The length of the CDR3 is 15 residues. The V gene end was trimmed by 4 bases and the J gene end by 1 base; junction bases not matched to a gene: 7. CDR3 bases: TGCGCCAGCAGCCGGGACAGTCCGAAGAACACTGAAGCTTTCTTT. Translation gives CASSRDSPKNTEAFF.

On this clone itself: At one of its ends the junction is not consistent with the germline gene, which may arise from a read error. This chain connects TRBV11-2 to TRBJ2-1; tentative D call: TRBD2 (6 bases). The CDR3 runs 12 residues. Germline V gene lookup returns CDR1 SGHAT and CDR2 FQNNGV. In nucleotides, the CDR3 is TGTGCCAGCAGCTTCGCCGGGACTGAGCAGCTCTTC. Its translation: CASSFAGTEQLF.

The chain recombines TRBV9 with TRBJ1-5; D not certain. This CDR3 contains 15 residues. Deletions cut 1 base from V and 0 bases from J, with 8 bases between. The germline V gene has CDR1 SGDLS and CDR2 YYNGEE. The DNA of the CDR3 is TGTGCCAGCAGCGTACACGGGTATAGCAATCAGCCCCAGCATTTT. Its translation is CASSVHGYSNQPQHF. The full variable domain, in which reference TRBV9 and TRBJ1-5 provide the parts outside the CDR3, is DSGVTQTPKHLITATGQRVTLRCSPRSGDLSVYWYQQSLDQGLQFLIQYYNGEERAKGNILERFSAQQFPDLHSELNLSSLELGDSALYFCASSVHGYSNQPQHFGDGTRLSIL.

The chain combines TRBV30 with TRBJ2-5, with D possibly TRBD1 on 5 matching bases. CDR1 and CDR2 (germline): GTSNPN, SVGIG (reference sequence). V shed 5 bases and J shed 4 bases, with 17 bases lying between them. This CDR3 is built from 14 residues. CDR3 nucleotides: TGTGCCTGGCACAGCCTAGGGGTGGGAGAGACCCAGTACTTC. This encodes CAWHSLGVGETQYF.

The J gene is TRBJ2-7, the V gene TRBV6-6; possible D gene TRBD2, 6 bases. CDR1 is MNHNY and CDR2 is SVGAGI in the germline V gene (reference sequence). The CDR3 contains 15 residues. Trimming took 6 bases from V and 0 from J, leaving 15 bases between them. The CDR3: CASSPMEGASYEQYF. CDR3 nucleotide sequence: TGTGCCAGCAGCCCTATGGAGGGAGCCTCCTACGAGCAGTACTTC.

V gene TRBV7-9 combines with J gene TRBJ1-4, with unresolved D. Per germline, CDR1 SEHNR and CDR2 FQNEAQ (reference sequence). This CDR3 is 15 amino acids long. V was clipped by 1 base and J by 5 bases, with 11 bases between them. The CDR3 DNA is TGTGCCAGCAGCTTAGGGGCTCTTCTAAATGAAAAACTGTTTTTT. Its protein product is CASSLGALLNEKLFF. Looking up the rest from reference TRBV7-9 and TRBJ1-4 gives the full variable domain: DTGVSQNPRHKITKRGQNVTFRCDPISEHNRLYWYRQTLGQGPEFLTYFQNEAQLEKSRLLSDRFSAERPKGSFSTLEIQRTEQGDSAMYLCASSLGALLNEKLFFGSGTQLSVL.

This clone was seen many times. The CDR3 DNA follows: TGTGCCAGCAGTGACAGGGGCTCTGGGGCCAACGTCCTGACTTTC. Residues: CASSDRGSGANVLTF. This chain uses TRBV6-4 with TRBJ2-6, with D possibly matching TRBD1 (5 bases). Trimming took off 2 bases at V and 0 bases at J, with 5 bases between the two ends. Germline loops: CDR1 MRHNA, CDR2 SNTAGT. The CDR3 is 15 residues long.

This clone was recorded once. V is TRBV7-3 and J is TRBJ2-2; 12 bases agree with TRBD2. The CDR3 length is 14 residues. Losses at the gene ends were 4 bases for V and 9 bases for J; bases not matched to a gene: 3. Germline V CDR1 and CDR2: SGHTA, FQGTGA. The CDR3 nucleotides read TGTGCCAGCAGCTCTAGCGGGGGGGCCCGGGAGCTGTTTTTT. Its translation: CASSSSGGARELFF. Supplemented by reference TRBV7-3 and TRBJ2-2, the full variable domain reads GAGVSQTPSNKVTEKGKYVELRCDPISGHTALYWYRQSLGQGPEFLIYFQGTGAADDSGLPNDRFFAVRPEGSVSTLKIQRTERGDSAVYLCASSSSGGARELFFGEGSRLTVL.